The 18 T cell receptor beta chains presented below share a single source sample, sequenced in a study of metastatic and nonmetastatic thyroid tumors. Treatment of any kind had been given to no patient before thyroid surgery. Using MiXCR, TCRdb re-called clones from the PCR reads. Of approximately 20,000 clones listed, 12% were seen once; the top ten hold approximately 6.2%. The sample comprised blood. The receptors shown here come from a male donor with papillary thyroid cancer or a benign thyroid nodule (not recorded which). Some clones in this sample may be carry-over from other donors' samples.

Ten or more counts support this clone. The gene calls are TRBV5-1 and TRBJ2-7; 8 positions agree with TRBD1. Germline V gene lookup returns CDR1 SGHRS and CDR2 YFSETQ. Trimming at V came to 4 bases and at J to 10 bases, leaving 19 bases not matched to a gene. CDR3 length equals 16 residues. The CDR3 sequence: CASSPSSGTGSAQQYF. The CDR3 DNA is TGCGCCAGCAGCCCGTCCTCCGGGACAGGTTCTGCCCAACAGTACTTC. Variable domain in full (rest from reference TRBV5-1 and TRBJ2-7): KAGVTQTPRYLIKTRGQQVTLSCSPISGHRSVSWYQQTPGQGLQFLFEYFSETQRNKGNFPGRFSGRQFSNSRSEMNVSTLELGDSALYLCASSPSSGTGSAQQYFGPGTRLTVT.

This clone was counted at least ten times. This chain connects TRBV20-1 to TRBJ2-7; 8 bases are shared with TRBD1. Per germline, CDR1 DFQATT and CDR2 SNEGSKA (reference sequence). The CDR3 contains 15 residues. J was trimmed by 1 base and V by 0 bases; bases with no gene match: 5. CDR3 in amino acids: CSARDAGGQSYEQYF. CDR3 sequence (DNA): TGCAGTGCTAGAGATGCAGGGGGCCAGTCCTACGAGCAGTACTTC.

This clone was seen only a few times. This rearrangement joins TRBV6-1 to TRBJ2-3, with D unresolved. V was shortened by 5 bases and J by 0 bases, with 9 bases between the two germline ends. The germline CDR1 and CDR2 sequences are MNHNS and SASEGT. The CDR3 length is 14 residues. The CDR3 coding sequence is TGTGCCAGCAGTCGGACGTCTAGCACAGATACGCAGTATTTT. Translation: CASSRTSSTDTQYF.

This clone was counted at least ten times. The chain recombines TRBV14 with TRBJ2-2; TRBD2 matches 8 bases. This CDR3 is 14 amino acids long. V trimming: 5 bases; J trimming: 6 bases; junction bases outside the gene matches: 5. Germline CDR1 is SGHDN and CDR2 is FVKESK. DNA of the CDR3: TGTGCCAGCAGCGAGCGGGAGTTGCCCGGGGAGCTGTTTTTT. Protein sequence: CASSERELPGELFF.

Judged by abundance, this clone is medium-sized. The rearrangement joins TRBV12-3 or TRBV12-4 to TRBJ2-7, with 7 bases lining up with TRBD2. This CDR3 is 14 amino acids long. V gave up 5 bases and J gave up 1 base; unmatched junction bases: 5. The CDR3 nucleotides read TGTGCCAGCAGTGTTGGACTAGGGTCCTACGAGCAGTACTTC. It encodes CASSVGLGSYEQYF.

This clone came up a few times. Without the conserved terminal phenylalanine or tryptophan, this CDR3 likely stems from a read error. It is unclear where the CDR3 begins or ends on the DNA, so no DNA is shown, and the CDR3 is as TCRdb lists it. The V gene is TRBV7-3, the J gene TRBJ1-1. The CDR3 contains 8 residues when both ends are counted. Germline assignment: CDR1 SGHTA and CDR2 FQGTGA. CDR3 in amino acids: CASSLPIP.

By frequency in the sample, this clone is medium-sized. The chain employs TRBV6-1 and TRBJ2-1, with 11 nucleotides matching TRBD2. Unmatched junction bases numbered 6, after V lost 6 bases and J lost 5 bases. The CDR3 runs 15 residues. In germline, CDR1 is MNHNS, CDR2 SASEGT. The CDR3 DNA reads TGTGCCAGCAGGACACTAGCGGGAGACCACAATGAGCAGTTCTTC. It codes for CASRTLAGDHNEQFF.

This chain connects TRBV5-1 to TRBJ1-2; D not certain. V dropped 4 bases and J dropped 8 bases, with 18 bases sitting between them. Germline V gives CDR1 SGHRS, CDR2 YFSETQ. The CDR3 has 14 residues. CDR3 sequence: CASSLQTSQAGYTF. CDR3 nucleotide sequence: TGCGCCAGCAGCCTCCAGACCTCCCAGGCAGGCTACACCTTC. Full variable domain (missing parts from reference TRBV5-1 and TRBJ1-2): KAGVTQTPRYLIKTRGQQVTLSCSPISGHRSVSWYQQTPGQGLQFLFEYFSETQRNKGNFPGRFSGRQFSNSRSEMNVSTLELGDSALYLCASSLQTSQAGYTFGSGTRLTVV.

This clone is medium-sized (0.01 to 0.1%) by share. This sequence joins TRBV5-1 and TRBJ2-1; D perhaps matches TRBD1 (5 bases). The CDR3 loop spans 12 amino acids. Looked up from germline, CDR1 is SGHRS and CDR2 is YFSETQ. The V end was cut by 0 bases, the J end by 10 bases, with 8 bases between. CDR3 DNA: TGCGCCAGCAGCTTGGGATGGACAGAGCAGTTCTTC. Translating gives CASSLGWTEQFF.

This clone is labeled as medium-sized (0.01 to 0.1%). The chain combines TRBV28 with TRBJ2-7; no firm D call. With 1 base removed from V and 0 bases from J, the gap between germline ends came to 7 bases. CDR3 length: 14 amino acids. Germline CDR1 is MDHEN and CDR2 is SYDVKM. CDR3 amino acids: CASSLLRSSYEQYF. CDR3 in DNA: TGTGCCAGCAGTTTATTGAGGAGCTCCTACGAGCAGTACTTC.

By its share, this clone is medium-sized. This chain uses TRBV28 with TRBJ1-2; tentatively, D is TRBD1 (5 bases). Germline-derived CDR1 and CDR2 are MDHEN and SYDVKM. The V gene lost 7 bases and the J gene lost 7 bases, with 13 bases spanning the gap. The CDR3 totals 12 residues. CDR3 region: CASKGGALGYTF. For the CDR3, the DNA is TGTGCCAGCAAGGGCGGGGCTCTTGGCTACACCTTC.

This clone is categorized as medium-sized. J is TRBJ1-6 and V is TRBV12-3 or TRBV12-4; a possible D gene is TRBD1 (5 bases). The CDR3 sequence is 11 residues long. V dropped 8 bases and J dropped 7 bases, with 6 bases sitting between them. The CDR3 loop is CASSGNSPLHF. CDR3 bases: TGTGCCAGCTCAGGGAATTCACCCCTCCACTTT.

This clone has only a few counts. The rearrangement joins TRBV6-1 to TRBJ2-5; D ambiguous. The V end lost 8 bases, the J end lost 2 bases, and 15 bases lay between the germline ends. The V gene's germline CDR1 is MNHNS and CDR2 SASEGT. The CDR3 sequence is 14 residues long. This chain's CDR3 is CASGFASIQETQYF. In DNA form, the CDR3 reads TGTGCCAGCGGGTTCGCCAGTATTCAAGAGACCCAGTACTTC.

This clone was seen a few times. The chain couples TRBV6-2 or TRBV6-3 to TRBJ2-7; the match to TRBD1 covers 8 bases. CDR1 and CDR2 from the germline V gene are MNHEY and SVGEGT. Trimming cost V 9 bases and J 4 bases; bases outside gene matches: 5. The CDR3 is 12 amino acids. CDR3 sequence reads: CASGQGRYEQYF. CDR3 DNA: TGTGCCAGTGGACAGGGTAGGTACGAGCAGTACTTC.

This clone has at least ten counts. The V gene is TRBV19, the J gene TRBJ1-1, with D possibly TRBD1 on 6 matching bases. CDR3 length: 14 amino acids. Trimming removed 3 bases from V and 1 base from J, with 9 bases in between. The germline V gene encodes CDR1 LNHDA and CDR2 SQIVND (reference sequence). CDR3 loop: CASSIGTPNTEAFF. The CDR3 DNA reads TGTGCCAGTAGTATTGGGACACCGAACACTGAAGCTTTCTTT.

V usage is TRBV24-1 and J usage is TRBJ1-6; D not certain. The CDR3 loop spans 14 amino acids. The V end lost 3 bases, the J end lost 4 bases, and 6 bases lay between the germline ends. Germline-derived CDR1 and CDR2 are KGHDR and SFDVKD. The CDR3 nucleotides read TGTGCCACCAGTGATAATCTATATAATTCACCCCTCCACTTT. Translation gives CATSDNLYNSPLHF.

This clone was recorded many times. V and J are TRBV6-1 and TRBJ2-5; D unclear. There are 15 residues in the CDR3. V lost 2 bases, J lost 3 bases, and 13 bases lay in between. Germline loops: CDR1 MNHNS, CDR2 SASEGT. In nucleotides, the CDR3 is TGTGCCAGCAGTGAATTCTGGCGACTGAAAGAGACCCAGTACTTC. It yields the protein CASSEFWRLKETQYF.

This clone was counted ten times or more. The rearrangement joins TRBV5-4 to TRBJ2-1, with D tentatively TRBD2 (5 bases). V lost 2 bases, J lost 9 bases, and 12 bases lay in between. Germline values: CDR1 SGHNT, CDR2 YYREEE (reference sequence). There are 13 residues in the CDR3. DNA of the CDR3: TGTGCCAGCAGCTTCCCGGACTCGGGTGAGCAGTTCTTC. It encodes CASSFPDSGEQFF.